The rows below give T cell receptor beta chains drawn from one sample of a study of T cell changes during pregnancy in multiple sclerosis. Generated by immunoSEQ multiplex PCR, the TCRdb table keeps only in-frame clones and is missing some. The sample lists around 100,000 clones, roughly nine tenths occurring once. Material: peripheral blood, obtained after pregnancy. These receptors all come from a female donor with multiple sclerosis, enrolled in a pregnancy study. CDR3s include the opening cysteine and the closing phenylalanine or tryptophan. The D gene is left open where the match is weak. The size field is filled for only some rows; it gives once, few, many or a size class.

DNA: TGTGCCAGCAGCCAAGACAGGGGAACCTACGAGCAGTACTTC
CDR3: CASSQDRGTYEQYF
D: TRBD1
V: TRBV13
size: -
J: TRBJ2-7

DNA: TGTGCCAGCAGCGTACAGGGGGTGGCCGTGGACACCATATATTTT
CDR3: CASSVQGVAVDTIYF
D: TRBD1
V: TRBV9
size: -
J: TRBJ1-3

DNA: TGCGCCAGCAGCTTGGAGCTCATGAACACTGAAGCTTTCTTT
CDR3: CASSLELMNTEAFF
D: -
V: TRBV5-1
size: -
J: TRBJ1-1

DNA: TGTGCCAGCAAGACAGGGGGCTATGAGCAGTTCTTC
CDR3: CASKTGGYEQFF
D: TRBD1
V: TRBV2
size: few
J: TRBJ2-1

DNA: TGTGCCAGCAGATACAGGGTCAGAGAGGGCTACACCTTC
CDR3: CASRYRVREGYTF
D: -
V: TRBV6-1
size: -
J: TRBJ1-2

DNA: TGTGCTAGTGGTTTGTCCACTTACAATGAGCAGTTCTTC
CDR3: CASGLSTYNEQFF
D: -
V: TRBV12-5
size: -
J: TRBJ2-1

DNA: TGTGCCAGCAGCCGACTAGCGGGGAGCACAGATACGCAGTATTTT
CDR3: CASSRLAGSTDTQYF
D: TRBD2
V: TRBV11-3
size: -
J: TRBJ2-3

DNA: TGTGCCAGCAGTTGGACAAGGACTACCTACGAGCAGTACTTC
CDR3: CASSWTRTTYEQYF
D: -
V: TRBV27
size: -
J: TRBJ2-7

DNA: TGTGCCAGTAGTCCGTCCAGGGGGCCCTATGGCTACACCTTC
CDR3: CASSPSRGPYGYTF
D: TRBD1
V: TRBV19
size: once
J: TRBJ1-2

DNA: TGCGCCAGCAGCTTGGAGGCTAGCGGGGGAGAGACCCAGTACTTC
CDR3: CASSLEASGGETQYF
D: TRBD2
V: TRBV5-1
size: -
J: TRBJ2-5

DNA: TGTGCCAGCAGCTTACCACAGGGGAAAAAGGATGAGCAGTTCTTC
CDR3: CASSLPQGKKDEQFF
D: TRBD1
V: TRBV7-6
size: -
J: TRBJ2-1

DNA: TGTGCCAGCAGCTTACCCCCCGGCGGGGGGATTTCAGAGACCCAGTACTTC
CDR3: CASSLPPGGGISETQYF
D: TRBD2
V: TRBV7-2
size: -
J: TRBJ2-5